What follows are 21 T cell receptor beta chains derived from one specimen sequenced in a study of T cells after yellow fever vaccination. Using its own MiXCR run on the 5' RACE reads, TCRdb lists one record per CDR3 protein. This table has roughly 15,000 distinct CDR3 sequences, under 7.5% appearing once. The sequences come from PBMCs, either bulk or a sorted T-cell subset (CD4+, CD8+, memory, or dextramer-sorted; not recorded which), collected on the day of the yellow fever booster vaccination. The receptors originated from a man younger than 30 who received the YFV17D yellow fever vaccine.

This clonotype occurred many times. The chain employs TRBV14 and TRBJ2-1, with D hard to call. The CDR3 loop spans 13 amino acids. Trimming stripped 1 base from V and 4 bases from J, with 5 bases between. Germline V lookup: CDR1 SGHDN, CDR2 FVKESK. CDR3 amino acids: CASSQGRYNEQFF. CDR3 coding DNA: TGTGCCAGCAGCCAAGGTCGGTACAATGAGCAGTTCTTC.

This clonotype was observed at least ten times. The CDR3 DNA is TGTGCCAGCAGTTGGGGACAGAATCAGCCCCAGCATTTT. Its translation is CASSWGQNQPQHF. The chain is built from TRBV5-4 and TRBJ1-5; 7 bases map to TRBD1. Germline V lookup: CDR1 SGHNT, CDR2 YYREEE (reference sequence). The CDR3 has 13 amino acids. Losses at the gene ends were 5 bases for V and 4 bases for J; bases not matched to a gene: 3.

This clonotype came up many times. In nucleotides, the CDR3 is TGTGCCAGCAGCTCCCTCGGACAGGGAGTAAGAGGTGAAAAACTGTTTTTT. It codes for CASSSLGQGVRGEKLFF. This chain links TRBV7-2 with TRBJ1-4; 8 positions agree with TRBD1. The CDR3 extends over 17 amino acids. J was trimmed by 7 bases and V by 4 bases; bases with no gene match: 14. Germline CDR1 SGHTA, CDR2 FQGNSA.

This clonotype was picked up many times. This chain connects TRBV9 to TRBJ2-5, with 9 bases identical to TRBD2. The J segment lost 2 bases and the V segment lost 0 bases, leaving 5 bases of the junction unmatched. CDR1 is SGDLS and CDR2 is YYNGEE in the germline V gene. This CDR3 comprises 16 residues. The chain's CDR3 is CASSVGYSGGQETQYF. CDR3 nucleotides: TGTGCCAGCAGCGTAGGATACAGCGGGGGGCAAGAGACCCAGTACTTC. Looking up the rest from reference TRBV9 and TRBJ2-5 gives the full variable domain: DSGVTQTPKHLITATGQRVTLRCSPRSGDLSVYWYQQSLDQGLQFLIQYYNGEERAKGNILERFSAQQFPDLHSELNLSSLELGDSALYFCASSVGYSGGQETQYFGPGTRLLVL.

This clonotype was seen at least ten times. This rearrangement joins TRBV28 to TRBJ1-1; a possible D gene is TRBD1 (5 bases). The CDR3 is 15 amino acids. Germline V lookup: CDR1 MDHEN, CDR2 SYDVKM. Trimming left V 5 bases short and J 4 bases short, with 17 bases between. CDR3 region: CASSPGGRGVTEAFF. CDR3 nucleotide sequence: TGTGCCAGCAGTCCGGGTGGAAGGGGAGTCACTGAAGCTTTCTTT.

This clonotype is medium-sized. The CDR3 region has the DNA TGTGCCAGCAGGGGGATGAACTATAATTCACCCCTCCACTTT. Translated, it gives CASRGMNYNSPLHF. The rearrangement uses TRBV12-3 or TRBV12-4 and TRBJ1-6; no reliable D call. The CDR3 spans 14 residues. Trimming shortened V by 6 bases and J by 3 bases, and 9 bases separated the two germline ends.

At least ten counts were recorded for this clonotype. The chain links TRBV5-1 to TRBJ2-5, with TRBD2 matching 8 bases. Germline-derived CDR1 and CDR2 are SGHRS and YFSETQ. J was trimmed by 3 bases and V by 2 bases; bases with no gene match: 6. The CDR3 sequence is 15 residues long. In DNA form, the CDR3 reads TGCGCCAGCAGCTTATTTTTTAGCGGGGAAGAGACCCAGTACTTC. Amino acids: CASSLFFSGEETQYF.

This clonotype was recorded many times. The chain uses TRBV12-3 or TRBV12-4 and TRBJ1-1, with D possibly TRBD1 on 5 matching bases. The CDR3 length is 16 residues. The ends were cut back, 7 bases at V and 1 base at J, with 19 bases in the middle. CDR3 DNA sequence: TGTGCCAGCACCTTCGCACCGACAGACCCGAACACTGAAGCTTTCTTT. Translated, it gives CASTFAPTDPNTEAFF.

This clonotype showed up many times. The CDR3 sequence is CASRKGLVTDTQYF. The CDR3 DNA reads TGTGCCAGCAGGAAGGGACTAGTCACAGATACGCAGTATTTT. The chain recombines TRBV7-2 with TRBJ2-3; 8 bases are shared with TRBD2. The CDR3 length is 14 residues. Per the germline V gene, CDR1 is SGHTA and CDR2 is FQGNSA. The V segment lost 6 bases and the J segment 2 bases; nucleotides outside the gene matches: 4. The full variable domain, completed using reference TRBV7-2 and TRBJ2-3, is GAGVSQSPSNKVTEKGKDVELRCDPISGHTALYWYRQSLGQGLEFLIYFQGNSAPDKSGLPSDRFSAERTGGSVSTLTIQRTQQEDSAVYLCASRKGLVTDTQYFGPGTRLTVL.

This clonotype was recorded at least ten times. V usage is TRBV13 and J usage is TRBJ1-2; D is uncertain. Germline V gene sequence: CDR1 PRHDT, CDR2 FYEKMQ (reference sequence). The V end was cut by 5 bases, the J end by 4 bases, with 17 bases between. This CDR3 comprises 15 residues. In DNA, the CDR3 is TGTGCCAGCAGCCAATTTCCAGGTTTTAGCTATGGCTACACCTTC. Translated: CASSQFPGFSYGYTF.

This clonotype showed up many times. The chain carries TRBV11-2 and TRBJ2-7; D call uncertain. This CDR3 contains 12 residues. The germline gives CDR1 SGHAT, CDR2 FQNNGV. V shed 5 bases and J shed 2 bases, with 7 bases lying between them. CDR3 in DNA: TGTGCCAGCAGCCGCTGGACCTACGAGCAGTACTTC. It is translated as CASSRWTYEQYF.

This clonotype was seen ten or more times. The chain links TRBV7-2 to TRBJ1-6; D is unresolved. The CDR3 has 13 amino acids. V gave up 5 bases and J gave up 10 bases, with 12 bases separating them. The V gene's germline CDR1 is SGHTA and CDR2 FQGNSA. CDR3 DNA: TGTGCCAGCAGCCCCGGTTGGGGATCACCCCTCCACTTT. Translated: CASSPGWGSPLHF.

This clonotype was recorded at least ten times. The chain joins TRBV28 to TRBJ1-2; a weak D match, TRBD1 (5 bases). V was clipped by 2 bases and J by 4 bases, with 11 bases between them. This CDR3 is 14 amino acids long. The germline V gene has CDR1 MDHEN and CDR2 SYDVKM. The CDR3 DNA sequence: TGTGCCAGCAGTTTAGGGGGAATTACCTATGGCTACACCTTC. It is translated as CASSLGGITYGYTF.

This clonotype is labeled medium-sized. The chain joins TRBV11-1 to TRBJ2-3; D gene uncertain. V was pared by 1 base and J by 2 bases, with 7 bases between. The CDR3 is 14 amino acids. The germline V gene has CDR1 SGHAT and CDR2 FQDESV (reference sequence). CDR3 nucleotide sequence: TGTGCCAGCAGCTTAGGATCCAACACAGATACGCAGTATTTT. As protein: CASSLGSNTDTQYF.

This clonotype has ten or more counts. The gene calls are TRBV6-1 and TRBJ1-5; D unresolved. Trimming removed 7 bases from V and 0 bases from J, with 7 bases in between. Germline CDR1 MNHNS, CDR2 SASEGT. The CDR3 has 13 residues. The CDR3 region has the DNA TGTGCCAGCATGGGCCGTAGCAATCAGCCCCAGCATTTT. This sequence encodes CASMGRSNQPQHF.

By share, this clonotype ranks as medium-sized. This chain uses TRBV20-1 with TRBJ2-3, with D perhaps matching TRBD1 (5 bases). The CDR3 has 15 amino acids. CDR1 DFQATT and CDR2 SNEGSKA come from the germline V gene (reference sequence). The V and J ends lost 5 bases and 0 bases respectively, with 15 bases between them. CDR3 nucleotides: TGCAGTGCTGGTGGGGCCGGACGGAGCACAGATACGCAGTATTTT. This gives the protein CSAGGAGRSTDTQYF.

This clonotype has ten or more counts. The V call is TRBV3-1, the J call TRBJ1-1; D is undetermined. CDR3 length: 13 amino acids. Germline V gene data show CDR1 as LGHDT and CDR2 as YNNKEL (reference sequence). V shed 1 base and J shed 0 bases, with 3 bases lying between them. The CDR3 spells CASSQGVNTEAFF. CDR3 nucleotides: TGTGCCAGCAGCCAAGGGGTGAACACTGAAGCTTTCTTT.

This clonotype showed up many times. The rearrangement uses TRBV2 and TRBJ1-4; D remains ambiguous. The CDR3 loop spans 15 amino acids. Trimming left V 3 bases short and J 0 bases short, with 8 bases between. Germline V gives CDR1 SNHLY, CDR2 FYNNEI. CDR3 DNA: TGTGCCAGCAGTGACACTACAACAACTAATGAAAAACTGTTTTTT. Translating gives CASSDTTTTNEKLFF.

This clonotype has a count of ten or more. The chain employs TRBV7-2 and TRBJ1-2; a possible D gene is TRBD1 (5 bases). CDR3 length: 12 residues. The V end was cut by 2 bases, the J end by 10 bases, with 11 bases between. Per the germline V gene, CDR1 is SGHTA and CDR2 is FQGNSA. The CDR3 region has the DNA TGTGCCAGCAGCTTACTGGGGGACCTCTACACCTTC. Translating gives CASSLLGDLYTF.

This clonotype has at least ten counts. The rearrangement joins TRBV4-1 to TRBJ2-5; D perhaps matches TRBD2 (7 bases). Per germline, CDR1 MGHRA and CDR2 YSYEKL. V gave up 6 bases and J gave up 4 bases, with 21 bases separating them. The CDR3 has 16 amino acids. The CDR3: CASSPKRGAGGETQYF. CDR3 in DNA: TGCGCCAGCAGTCCTAAACGGGGGGCGGGTGGAGAGACCCAGTACTTC.

Ten or more counts support this clonotype. The rearrangement links TRBV18 to TRBJ1-3; D is ambiguous. This CDR3 contains 15 residues. Trimming shortened V by 3 bases and J by 4 bases, and 13 bases separated the two germline ends. Germline-derived CDR1 and CDR2 are KGHSH and LQKENI. The chain's CDR3 is CASSPDQLGGNTIYF. The CDR3 bases are TGTGCCAGCTCACCTGACCAGCTGGGGGGAAACACCATATATTTT.